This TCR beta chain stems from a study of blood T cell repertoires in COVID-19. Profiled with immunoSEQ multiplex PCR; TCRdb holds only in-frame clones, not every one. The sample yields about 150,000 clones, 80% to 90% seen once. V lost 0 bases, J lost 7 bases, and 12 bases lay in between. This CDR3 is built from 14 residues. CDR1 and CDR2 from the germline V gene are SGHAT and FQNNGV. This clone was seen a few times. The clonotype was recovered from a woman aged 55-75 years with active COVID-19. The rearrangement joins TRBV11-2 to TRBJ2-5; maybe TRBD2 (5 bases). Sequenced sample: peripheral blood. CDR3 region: CASSLEGGFGTQYF. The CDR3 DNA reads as TGTGCCAGCAGCTTAGAAGGAGGCTTCGGGACCCAGTACTTC.